This TCR beta chain was captured in a study of tumor T cells in aggressive B-cell lymphoma. The assay was immunoSEQ multiplex PCR, and TCRdb's table has in-frame clones only and misses some. The sample includes some 3,500 clones, about 94% seen only once; the top ten take approximately 2%. This CDR3 contains 16 residues. Germline V CDR1 and CDR2: LNHNV, YYDKDF (reference sequence). V lost 3 bases and J lost 3; bases outside the gene matches: 6. V and J are TRBV15 and TRBJ1-4; TRBD1 aligns across 8 bases. This clonotype was sampled from an adult with diffuse large B cell lymphoma. Sequences were obtained from tumor tissue. The CDR3: CATSREQQGANEKLFF. As DNA, the CDR3 is TGTGCCACCAGCAGGGAGCAACAGGGGGCTAATGAAAAACTGTTTTTT.